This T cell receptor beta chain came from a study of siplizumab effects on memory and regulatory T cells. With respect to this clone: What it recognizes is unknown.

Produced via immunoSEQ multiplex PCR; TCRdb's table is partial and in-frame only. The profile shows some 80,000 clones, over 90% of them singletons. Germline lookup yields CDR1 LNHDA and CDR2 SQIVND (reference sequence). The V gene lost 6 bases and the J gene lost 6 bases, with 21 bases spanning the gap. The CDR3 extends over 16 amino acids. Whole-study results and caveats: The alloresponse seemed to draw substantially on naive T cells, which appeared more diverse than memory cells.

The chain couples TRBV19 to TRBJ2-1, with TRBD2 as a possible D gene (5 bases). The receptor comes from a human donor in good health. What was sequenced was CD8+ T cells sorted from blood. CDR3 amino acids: CASSVPGSPVPNEQFF. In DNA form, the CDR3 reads TGTGCCAGTAGCGTACCGGGATCCCCTGTCCCCAATGAGCAGTTCTTC.